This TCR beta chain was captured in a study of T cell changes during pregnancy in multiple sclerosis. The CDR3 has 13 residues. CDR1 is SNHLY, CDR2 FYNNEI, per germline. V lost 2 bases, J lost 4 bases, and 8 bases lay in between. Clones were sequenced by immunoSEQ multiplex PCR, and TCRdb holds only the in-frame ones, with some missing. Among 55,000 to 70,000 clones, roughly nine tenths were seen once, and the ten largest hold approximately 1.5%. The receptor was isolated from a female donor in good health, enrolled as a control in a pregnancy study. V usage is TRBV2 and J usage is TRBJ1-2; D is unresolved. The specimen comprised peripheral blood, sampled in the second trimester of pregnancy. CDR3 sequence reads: CASSESTVYGYTF. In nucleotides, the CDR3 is TGTGCCAGCAGTGAAAGCACGGTCTATGGCTACACCTTC. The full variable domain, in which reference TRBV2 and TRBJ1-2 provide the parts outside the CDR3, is EPEVTQTPSHQVTQMGQEVILRCVPISNHLYFYWYRQILGQKVEFLVSFYNNEISEKSEIFDDQFSVERPDGSNFTLKIRSTKLEDSAMYFCASSESTVYGYTFGSGTRLTVV.